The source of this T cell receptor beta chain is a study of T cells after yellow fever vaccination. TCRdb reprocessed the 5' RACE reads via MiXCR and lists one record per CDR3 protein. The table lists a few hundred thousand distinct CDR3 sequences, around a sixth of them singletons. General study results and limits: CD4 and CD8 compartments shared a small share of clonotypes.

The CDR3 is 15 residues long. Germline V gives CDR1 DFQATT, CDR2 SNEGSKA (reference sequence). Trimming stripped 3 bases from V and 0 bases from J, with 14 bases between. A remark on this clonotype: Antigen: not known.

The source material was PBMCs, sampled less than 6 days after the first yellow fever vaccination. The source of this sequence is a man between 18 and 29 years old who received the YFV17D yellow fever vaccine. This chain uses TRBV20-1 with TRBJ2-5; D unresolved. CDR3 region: CSASMYRRYQETQYF. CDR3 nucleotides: TGCAGTGCTAGTATGTACCGTAGGTACCAAGAGACCCAGTACTTC.